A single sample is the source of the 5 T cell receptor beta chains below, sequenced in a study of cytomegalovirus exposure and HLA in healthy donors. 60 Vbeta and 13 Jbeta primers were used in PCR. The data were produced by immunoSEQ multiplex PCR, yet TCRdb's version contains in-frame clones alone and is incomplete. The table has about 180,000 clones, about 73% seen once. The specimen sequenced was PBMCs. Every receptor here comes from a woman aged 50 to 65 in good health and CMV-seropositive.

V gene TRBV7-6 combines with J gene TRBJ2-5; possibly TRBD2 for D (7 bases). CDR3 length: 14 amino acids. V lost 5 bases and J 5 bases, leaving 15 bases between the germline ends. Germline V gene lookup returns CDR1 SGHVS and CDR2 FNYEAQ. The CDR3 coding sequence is TGTGCCAGCAGCCCTCGGGGGGCGCGGGAGACCCAGTACTTC. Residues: CASSPRGARETQYF.

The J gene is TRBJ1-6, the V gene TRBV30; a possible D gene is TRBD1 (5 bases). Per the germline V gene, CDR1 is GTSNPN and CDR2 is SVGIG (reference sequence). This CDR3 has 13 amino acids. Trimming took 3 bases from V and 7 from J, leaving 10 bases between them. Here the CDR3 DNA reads TGTGCCTGGAGACCAGGGAACAATTCACCCCTCCACTTT. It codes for CAWRPGNNSPLHF.

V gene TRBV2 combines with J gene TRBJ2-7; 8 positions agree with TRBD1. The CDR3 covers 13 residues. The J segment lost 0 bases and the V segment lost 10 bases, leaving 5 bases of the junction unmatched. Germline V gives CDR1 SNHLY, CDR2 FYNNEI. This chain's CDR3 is CATRQGISYEQYF. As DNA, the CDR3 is TGTGCCACCAGACAGGGGATCTCCTACGAGCAGTACTTC.

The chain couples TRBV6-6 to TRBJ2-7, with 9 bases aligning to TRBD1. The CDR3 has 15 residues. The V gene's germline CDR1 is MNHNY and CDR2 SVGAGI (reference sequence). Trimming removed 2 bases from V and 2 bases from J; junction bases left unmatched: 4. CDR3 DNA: TGTGCCAGCAGTTACACCGGGACAGGGACCTACGAGCAGTACTTC. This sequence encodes CASSYTGTGTYEQYF.

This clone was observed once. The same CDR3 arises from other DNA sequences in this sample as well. CDR3 sequence (DNA): TGTGCCAGCAGCCCTGGACAGGGGAATTCACCCCTCCACTTT. Residues: CASSPGQGNSPLHF. The chain recombines TRBV6-5 with TRBJ1-6; TRBD1 matches at 9 bases. The germline gives CDR1 MNHEY, CDR2 SVGAGI. The CDR3 is made up of 14 amino acids. Trimming cost V 6 bases and J 7 bases; bases outside gene matches: 4.